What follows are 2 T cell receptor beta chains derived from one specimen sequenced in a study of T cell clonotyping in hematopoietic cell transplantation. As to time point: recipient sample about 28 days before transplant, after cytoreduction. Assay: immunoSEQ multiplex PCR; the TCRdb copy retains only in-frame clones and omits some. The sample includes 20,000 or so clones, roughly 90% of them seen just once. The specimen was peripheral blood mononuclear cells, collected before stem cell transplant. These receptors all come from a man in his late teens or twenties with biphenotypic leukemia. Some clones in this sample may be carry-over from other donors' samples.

As DNA, the CDR3 is TGTGCCAGCAGCCCCGGTCCGGGACTAGCGTATACTAAGACACTCTACGAGCAGTACTTC. This codes for CASSPGPGLAYTKTLYEQYF. The chain employs TRBV7-6 and TRBJ2-7; TRBD2 matches at 10 bases. Trimming at V came to 5 bases and at J to 3 bases, leaving 22 bases not matched to a gene. This CDR3 is 20 amino acids long. Germline V gene sequence: CDR1 SGHVS, CDR2 FNYEAQ.

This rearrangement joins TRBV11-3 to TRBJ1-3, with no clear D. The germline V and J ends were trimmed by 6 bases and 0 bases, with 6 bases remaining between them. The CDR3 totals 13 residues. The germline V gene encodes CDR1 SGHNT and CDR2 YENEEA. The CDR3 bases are TGTGCCAGCAGGAGCAGCTCTGGAAACACCATATATTTT. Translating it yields CASRSSSGNTIYF.